These 32 T cell receptor beta chains came from one sample sequenced in a study of shared clonotypes between healthy human individuals. Only in-frame clones appear in the TCRdb table, and some are missing; sequencing was by immunoSEQ multiplex PCR. The data contain fewer than 3 million clones, 92% of them seen just once; the ten biggest clones take up about 0.36%. The sequencing sample was made of naive CD4+ T cells from PBMCs. The subset is: CD45RA+ positively selected. These receptors all stem from a man between 18 and 29 years old in good health. Some clones in this sample may be carry-over from other donors' samples.

This clone was picked up one time. This chain links TRBV28 with TRBJ1-2; D unclear. Looked up from germline, CDR1 is MDHEN and CDR2 is SYDVKM. V lost 3 bases and J lost 4, with 12 bases in between. CDR3 size: 14 residues. CDR3 coding DNA: TGTGCCAGCAGTTTGGATGGGCGTACCTATGGCTACACCTTC. Amino acid sequence: CASSLDGRTYGYTF.

This clone occurred a few times. The chain carries TRBV7-9 and TRBJ2-7; no clear D. The CDR3 loop spans 14 amino acids. In germline, CDR1 is SEHNR, CDR2 FQNEAQ (reference sequence). With 1 base removed from V and 1 base from J, the gap between germline ends came to 8 bases. The CDR3 reads CASSLGQTSYEQYF. The CDR3 coding sequence is TGTGCCAGCAGCTTAGGGCAGACTTCCTACGAGCAGTACTTC.

This clone was observed once. This chain links TRBV7-9 with TRBJ1-4; D may be TRBD1 (6 bases). The V end lost 2 bases, the J end lost 4 bases, and 14 bases lay between the germline ends. CDR3 length equals 16 residues. From germline, CDR1 is SEHNR and CDR2 FQNEAQ (reference sequence). As DNA, the CDR3 is TGTGCCAGCAGCTTAAGGGGGGGTGCGGTTAATGAAAAACTGTTTTTT. The encoded protein is CASSLRGGAVNEKLFF.

Comment on this clone: This CDR3 is also generated by other DNA sequences in the sample. The V and J genes are TRBV18 and TRBJ2-3; no reliable D call. The germline gives CDR1 KGHSH, CDR2 LQKENI. Trimming left V 3 bases short and J 0 bases short, with 7 bases between. The CDR3 extends over 14 amino acids. The CDR3 loop is CASSPGPSTDTQYF. CDR3 DNA: TGTGCCAGCTCACCCGGCCCTAGCACAGATACGCAGTATTTT.

The chain is built from TRBV18 and TRBJ1-3; possible D gene TRBD1, 5 bases. The V gene lost 3 bases and the J gene lost 4 bases, with 13 bases spanning the gap. Germline loops: CDR1 KGHSH, CDR2 LQKENI. The CDR3 has 15 amino acids. CDR3 coding DNA: TGTGCCAGCTCACCTTCCGGGGCGGGAGGAAACACCATATATTTT. Amino acids: CASSPSGAGGNTIYF.

There are a few counts of this clone. V is TRBV28 and J is TRBJ2-2, with 8 bases aligning to TRBD2. The CDR3 extends over 14 amino acids. Germline V lookup: CDR1 MDHEN, CDR2 SYDVKM. V lost 10 bases, J lost 5 bases, and 9 bases stayed unmatched. The CDR3 reads CATSGTSNTGELFF. The CDR3 coding sequence is TGTGCCACCAGCGGGACTAGTAATACCGGGGAGCTGTTTTTT. Supplemented by reference TRBV28 and TRBJ2-2, the full variable domain reads DVKVTQSSRYLVKRTGEKVFLECVQDMDHENMFWYRQDPGLGLRLIYFSYDVKMKEKGDIPEGYSVSREKKERFSLILESASTNQTSMYLCATSGTSNTGELFFGEGSRLTVL.

Notes on this clone: This same CDR3 is encoded by further DNA sequences in the sample. The genes are TRBV7-3 and TRBJ2-1, with 9 bases aligning to TRBD2. The CDR3 extends over 15 amino acids. Looked up from germline, CDR1 is SGHTA and CDR2 is FQGTGA. Trimming cost V 3 bases and J 3 bases; bases outside gene matches: 3. The CDR3 DNA is TGTGCCAGCAGCTTGACTAGCGGACGCTACAATGAGCAGTTCTTC. It encodes CASSLTSGRYNEQFF.

The CDR3 loop reads CASSRSSLPDTQYF. CDR3 DNA sequence: TGCGCCAGCAGCCGATCTAGTCTCCCAGATACGCAGTATTTT. The chain employs TRBV4-3 and TRBJ2-3; D gene ambiguous. This CDR3 contains 14 residues. From germline, CDR1 is LGHNA and CDR2 YSLEER. Trimming stripped 4 bases from V and 4 bases from J, with 12 bases between.

The chain couples TRBV7-8 to TRBJ1-2; D perhaps matches TRBD1 (6 bases). V shed 5 bases and J shed 2 bases, with 18 bases lying between them. Germline V gene sequence: CDR1 SGHVS, CDR2 FQNEAQ. The CDR3 consists of 16 residues. The CDR3 region is CASSQFSGAQNYGYTF. In DNA form, the CDR3 reads TGTGCCAGCAGCCAGTTTTCGGGGGCGCAAAACTATGGCTACACCTTC. Based on the CDR3 plus reference TRBV7-8 and TRBJ1-2, the full variable domain is GAGVSQSPRYKVAKRGQDVALRCDPISGHVSLFWYQQALGQGPEFLTYFQNEAQLDKSGLPSDRFFAERPEGSVSTLKIQRTQQEDSAVYLCASSQFSGAQNYGYTFGSGTRLTVV.

This clone came up once. The chain links TRBV5-6 to TRBJ1-2; TRBD1 agrees at 9 bases. CDR3 length: 16 amino acids. V shed 5 bases and J 4 bases; nucleotides not matched to a gene: 12. CDR1 and CDR2 (germline): SGHDT, YYEEEE. The CDR3 coding sequence is TGTGCCAGCAGTTCCCCAGGACAGGGGCTGACCTATGGCTACACCTTC. It specifies CASSSPGQGLTYGYTF.

V is TRBV6-6 and J is TRBJ1-1; 8 bases are a match to TRBD1. Germline CDR1 and CDR2: MNHNY and SVGAGI (reference sequence). The CDR3 runs 14 residues. Trimming took 5 bases from V and 5 from J; bases not matched to a gene: 7. DNA of the CDR3: TGTGCCAGCAGTAGCTCAGGGGGCCGGACTGAAGCTTTCTTT. It codes for CASSSSGGRTEAFF.

This chain joins TRBV11-2 and TRBJ2-3; D is ambiguous. This CDR3 spans 12 amino acids. Trimming pared 4 bases from V and 6 bases from J, leaving 8 bases between. In germline, CDR1 is SGHAT, CDR2 FQNNGV. The CDR3 region is CASSSVGDTQYF. In DNA, the CDR3 is TGTGCCAGCAGCTCAGTCGGGGATACGCAGTATTTT.

V usage is TRBV6-5 and J usage is TRBJ2-7; 8 bases are a match to TRBD1. This CDR3 has 13 amino acids. Germline V CDR1 and CDR2: MNHEY, SVGAGI. The ends lost 2 bases at V and 10 bases at J; junction bases unmatched: 7. The CDR3 DNA is TGTGCCAGCAGTTACCCAGGACAGGGAGGTCAGTACTTC. Translation: CASSYPGQGGQYF.

This clone was detected a few times. This chain links TRBV9 with TRBJ2-7; TRBD1 is a possible D gene (5 bases). V was clipped by 0 bases and J by 9 bases, with 16 bases between them. The length of the CDR3 is 14 residues. Looked up from germline, CDR1 is SGDLS and CDR2 is YYNGEE. The CDR3 nucleotides are TGTGCCAGCAGCGTAGTAGGGGCATCTCCGGTGCAGTACTTC. Amino acids: CASSVVGASPVQYF. Full variable domain (rest looked up from reference TRBV9 and TRBJ2-7): DSGVTQTPKHLITATGQRVTLRCSPRSGDLSVYWYQQSLDQGLQFLIQYYNGEERAKGNILERFSAQQFPDLHSELNLSSLELGDSALYFCASSVVGASPVQYFGPGTRLTVT.

This chain connects TRBV29-1 to TRBJ1-2; D perhaps matches TRBD1 (5 bases). In germline, CDR1 is SQVTM, CDR2 ANQGSEA. This CDR3 spans 13 amino acids. V was shortened by 0 bases and J by 8 bases, with 13 bases between the two germline ends. CDR3 sequence reads: CSVEDPGAGGYTF. The CDR3 coding sequence is TGCAGCGTTGAAGATCCCGGGGCGGGAGGCTACACCTTC.

A remark on this clone: The sample contains more than one DNA sequence encoding this CDR3. The chain has TRBV6-5 and TRBJ1-1, with unresolved D. This CDR3 comprises 14 residues. Deletions cut 0 bases from V and 0 bases from J, with 5 bases between. Germline CDR1 MNHEY, CDR2 SVGAGI. CDR3: CASSYSSLNTEAFF. The CDR3 DNA follows: TGTGCCAGCAGTTACTCGTCACTGAACACTGAAGCTTTCTTT.

CDR3 coding DNA: TGTGCCAGCAGCCAATGGCAGGCCACCCTCGACGGGGCCAACGTCCTGACTTTC. Translation: CASSQWQATLDGANVLTF. The V call is TRBV4-2, the J call TRBJ2-6; D not resolved. Germline lookup yields CDR1 LGHNA and CDR2 YNFKEQ. V gave up 2 bases and J gave up 4 bases, with 18 bases separating them. The CDR3 length is 18 residues.

The V gene is TRBV28, the J gene TRBJ1-3; a possible D gene is TRBD1 (6 bases). This CDR3 has 17 amino acids. Germline assignment: CDR1 MDHEN and CDR2 SYDVKM. Trimming pared 4 bases from V and 1 base from J, leaving 17 bases between. CDR3: CASSSAGTWKSGNTIYF. In nucleotides, the CDR3 is TGTGCCAGCAGTTCCGCTGGGACATGGAAATCTGGAAACACCATATATTTT.

The rearrangement links TRBV9 to TRBJ2-5; D unresolved. The germline V and J ends were trimmed by 0 bases and 5 bases, with 11 bases remaining between them. This CDR3 is built from 14 residues. Germline V gene sequence: CDR1 SGDLS, CDR2 YYNGEE. The chain's CDR3 is CASSVVGSGETQYF. As DNA, the CDR3 is TGTGCCAGCAGCGTAGTAGGTTCAGGCGAGACCCAGTACTTC. The full variable domain, rest sourced from reference TRBV9 and TRBJ2-5, is DSGVTQTPKHLITATGQRVTLRCSPRSGDLSVYWYQQSLDQGLQFLIQYYNGEERAKGNILERFSAQQFPDLHSELNLSSLELGDSALYFCASSVVGSGETQYFGPGTRLLVL.

Details on this clone: Different DNA sequences within this sample yield the same CDR3. The rearrangement joins TRBV28 to TRBJ2-7, with unresolved D. Deletions cut 4 bases from V and 3 bases from J, with 7 bases between. This CDR3 has 12 residues. Germline V lookup: CDR1 MDHEN, CDR2 SYDVKM. Here the CDR3 reads CASSSGSYEQYF. CDR3 nucleotide sequence: TGTGCCAGCAGTTCAGGCAGCTACGAGCAGTACTTC. The entire variable domain, with the rest obtained from reference TRBV28 and TRBJ2-7, is as follows: DVKVTQSSRYLVKRTGEKVFLECVQDMDHENMFWYRQDPGLGLRLIYFSYDVKMKEKGDIPEGYSVSREKKERFSLILESASTNQTSMYLCASSSGSYEQYFGPGTRLTVT.

The chain links TRBV10-3 to TRBJ2-3, with TRBD2 matching over 8 bases. In germline, CDR1 is ENHRY, CDR2 SYGVKD. Trimming took 3 bases from V and 0 from J; bases not matched to a gene: 11. The CDR3 is made up of 18 amino acids. CDR3 loop: CAISDPQGKRGSTDTQYF. In DNA, the CDR3 is TGTGCCATCAGTGATCCCCAGGGGAAGCGGGGGAGCACAGATACGCAGTATTTT.

V gene TRBV5-1 combines with J gene TRBJ2-2; 11 bases are a match to TRBD1. Germline V gives CDR1 SGHRS, CDR2 YFSETQ. J lost 6 bases, V lost 3 bases, and 1 base had no gene match. The CDR3 sequence is 14 residues long. The CDR3 spells CASSWGQGAGELFF. The CDR3 bases are TGCGCCAGCAGCTGGGGACAGGGGGCCGGGGAGCTGTTTTTT.

The chain is built from TRBV12-5 and TRBJ2-1; possibly TRBD2 for D (6 bases). Germline V gene lookup returns CDR1 LGHNT and CDR2 FRNRAP. The CDR3 runs to 13 residues. Trimming stripped 6 bases from V and 5 bases from J, with 11 bases between. The CDR3 nucleotides read TGTGCTAGTGGGGACCCGGGGGACAATGAGCAGTTCTTC. Its protein is CASGDPGDNEQFF.

The V call is TRBV20-1, the J call TRBJ1-2, with 11 bases aligning to TRBD1. The CDR3 contains 11 residues. Germline CDR1 reads DFQATT; CDR2 reads SNEGSKA (reference sequence). The J segment lost 12 bases and the V segment lost 6 bases, leaving 6 bases of the junction unmatched. CDR3 sequence: CSAAGDRGNTF. The CDR3 coding sequence is TGCAGTGCGGCCGGGGACAGGGGGAACACCTTC.

V gene TRBV4-1 combines with J gene TRBJ2-1; D unresolved. Trimming left V 4 bases short and J 6 bases short, with 13 bases between. CDR3 length equals 14 residues. Germline V gene data show CDR1 as MGHRA and CDR2 as YSYEKL. This chain's CDR3 is CASSPRPSGNEQFF. DNA of the CDR3: TGCGCCAGCAGCCCCAGACCCTCGGGCAATGAGCAGTTCTTC.

The CDR3 nucleotides are TGTGCCAGCGTCCGGGGCAATGAGCAGTTCTTC. Its protein is CASVRGNEQFF. The chain joins TRBV6-5 to TRBJ2-1; TRBD2 is a possible D gene (5 bases). Germline V lookup: CDR1 MNHEY, CDR2 SVGAGI. The CDR3 sequence is 11 residues long. V gave up 8 bases and J gave up 6 bases, with 8 bases separating them.

The V and J genes are TRBV28 and TRBJ2-7; D is undetermined. The CDR3 has 11 amino acids. V was trimmed by 10 bases and J by 2 bases, leaving 9 bases between them. From germline, CDR1 is MDHEN and CDR2 SYDVKM. The CDR3 sequence: CATVNAYEQYF. The CDR3 nucleotides read TGTGCCACCGTTAACGCCTACGAGCAGTACTTC.

This clone was counted between two and nine times. The chain has TRBV7-3 and TRBJ2-7; D not resolved. Per the germline V gene, CDR1 is SGHTA and CDR2 is FQGTGA. The CDR3 totals 13 residues. The V and J ends lost 1 base and 6 bases respectively, with 10 bases between them. CDR3 sequence (DNA): TGTGCCAGCAGCTTAAATGTTGGTTTCGAGCAGTACTTC. It yields the protein CASSLNVGFEQYF.

The rearrangement joins TRBV9 to TRBJ1-2; tentatively, D is TRBD1 (6 bases). This CDR3 region has 16 residues. CDR1 and CDR2 from the germline V gene are SGDLS and YYNGEE. V was clipped by 4 bases and J by 7 bases, with 23 bases between them. The CDR3 here is CASSPMSGRGESGYTF. The CDR3 nucleotides are TGTGCCAGCAGCCCCATGTCGGGCAGGGGCGAAAGTGGCTACACCTTC.

The chain is built from TRBV27 and TRBJ1-2; TRBD1 matches 7 bases. The CDR3 is made up of 13 amino acids. V gave up 8 bases and J gave up 0 bases; unmatched junction bases: 3. CDR1 MNHEY and CDR2 SMNVEV come from the germline V gene (reference sequence). The CDR3 DNA reads TGTGCCAGCGGGACAGCTTCTAACTATGGCTACACCTTC. Translation: CASGTASNYGYTF.

The V and J genes are TRBV28 and TRBJ1-5; the D is unclear. CDR3 length: 13 residues. Germline CDR1 is MDHEN and CDR2 is SYDVKM. V lost 5 bases and J lost 2, with 7 bases in between. CDR3 in amino acids: CASSPLGNQPQHF. Here the CDR3 DNA reads TGTGCCAGCAGTCCCCTGGGCAATCAGCCCCAGCATTTT.

A single count supports this clone. The sample holds other DNA sequences that translate to the same CDR3. The chain has TRBV28 and TRBJ2-6; D not resolved. CDR1 and CDR2 (germline): MDHEN, SYDVKM. V was cut by 3 bases and J by 0 bases, with 3 bases left in between. The CDR3 spans 14 residues. The CDR3 DNA follows: TGTGCCAGCAGTTTTCACTCTGGGGCCAACGTCCTGACTTTC. It yields the protein CASSFHSGANVLTF.